The 7 T cell receptor beta chains listed next were all sequenced from one sample in a study of technical replicates of blood from several donors. Libraries were prepared by immunoSEQ multiplex PCR; TCRdb keeps only in-frame clonotypes and omits some of them. The repertoire holds some 74,000 clones, with 95% as singletons. Sequenced input: T cells isolated from PBMCs. The receptors originated from a human donor in good health.

This chain joins TRBV4-2 and TRBJ2-7; 10 bases are shared with TRBD2. V lost 0 bases to trimming and J lost 2 bases; unmatched junction nucleotides: 1. In germline, CDR1 is LGHNA, CDR2 YNFKEQ. The CDR3 covers 15 residues. CDR3 protein: CASSQDLAGAYEQYF. The CDR3 coding sequence is TGTGCCAGCAGCCAAGATCTAGCGGGAGCCTACGAGCAGTACTTC.

In this sample, this clone turned up once. The chain employs TRBV5-1 and TRBJ2-7; 10 bases fit TRBD1. CDR3 size: 15 residues. V was clipped by 3 bases and J by 6 bases; unmatched bases: 9. The germline V gene encodes CDR1 SGHRS and CDR2 YFSETQ. The DNA for the CDR3 is TGCGCCAGCAGCTGGGGACAGGGGATACCTTCCGAGCAGTACTTC. It is translated as CASSWGQGIPSEQYF.

This chain uses TRBV5-1 with TRBJ2-7, with TRBD2 as a possible D gene (6 bases). CDR1 and CDR2 from the germline V gene are SGHRS and YFSETQ. The CDR3 is 17 residues long. With 4 bases removed from V and 6 bases from J, the gap between germline ends came to 26 bases. The CDR3 DNA sequence: TGCGCCAGCAGCAACCGGGACTCCCGACGAGATAGGTTCGAGCAGTACTTC. This encodes CASSNRDSRRDRFEQYF.

V usage is TRBV6-5 and J usage is TRBJ2-2, with 7 bases matching TRBD2. Germline CDR1 MNHEY, CDR2 SVGAGI. V was clipped by 1 base and J by 6 bases; unmatched bases: 8. This CDR3 has 16 residues. In DNA form, the CDR3 reads TGTGCCAGCAGTTACTACTTGCGGGAGCCCCCCGGGGAGCTGTTTTTT. It is translated as CASSYYLREPPGELFF.

This sequence joins TRBV9 and TRBJ1-2; D possibly corresponds to TRBD1 (5 bases). Trimming removed 4 bases from V and 6 bases from J, with 10 bases in between. This CDR3 spans 12 amino acids. Germline-derived CDR1 and CDR2 are SGDLS and YYNGEE. The CDR3 is CASSRGGDGYTF. In DNA, the CDR3 is TGTGCCAGCAGCCGGGGGGGAGATGGCTACACCTTC.

The V call is TRBV7-9, the J call TRBJ2-3; possibly TRBD1 for D (9 bases). The germline V and J ends were trimmed by 4 bases and 2 bases, with 19 bases remaining between them. CDR1 and CDR2 (germline): SEHNR, FQNEAQ (reference sequence). The CDR3 has 17 residues. This chain's CDR3 is CASSSRGGQGATDTQYF. The CDR3 bases are TGTGCCAGCAGCTCCCGGGGGGGACAGGGAGCCACAGATACGCAGTATTTT.

This chain connects TRBV7-9 to TRBJ1-2; 9 bases fit TRBD1. CDR3 length: 14 amino acids. The germline V gene encodes CDR1 SEHNR and CDR2 FQNEAQ (reference sequence). V gave up 6 bases and J gave up 7 bases; unmatched junction bases: 9. The CDR3 region is CASRPGTGSIGYTF. The DNA for the CDR3 is TGTGCCAGCAGGCCCGGGACAGGGTCTATTGGCTACACCTTC. Looking up the rest from reference TRBV7-9 and TRBJ1-2 gives the full variable domain: DTGVSQNPRHKITKRGQNVTFRCDPISEHNRLYWYRQTLGQGPEFLTYFQNEAQLEKSRLLSDRFSAERPKGSFSTLEIQRTEQGDSAMYLCASRPGTGSIGYTFGSGTRLTVV.